One sample yielded the 17 T cell receptor beta chains listed below, sequenced in a study of blood T cell repertoires in COVID-19 (dated by TCRdb to between 2020 and 2021). Preparation of the library involved the immunoSEQ multiplex PCR assay. TCRdb provides this immuneACCESS table in a form limited to in-frame rearrangements. Some clones are lacking; in checked studies, under half of them reflect an unresolved V gene, and why the rest are absent is not known. Here the sample has a few hundred thousand clones; around 91% occur a single time. Around 4.4% of the sample is taken by the ten largest. Sequenced: PBMCs or T cells enriched from blood (not recorded which). The receptors here all came from a woman aged 18 to 35 with acute COVID-19.

Only one count was recorded for this clone. The chain couples TRBV28 to TRBJ1-1; TRBD1 agrees at 7 bases. Germline assignment: CDR1 MDHEN and CDR2 SYDVKM. V trimming: 3 bases; J trimming: 4 bases; junction bases outside the gene matches: 11. The CDR3 totals 16 residues. The DNA of the CDR3 is TGTGCCAGCAGTTTTGCCGGGACAGCTATTTCCACTGAAGCTTTCTTT. Amino acids: CASSFAGTAISTEAFF.

This clone is a singleton in its sample. The CDR3 is CSVPNYGYTF. The CDR3 DNA is TGCAGCGTTCCGAACTATGGCTACACCTTC. V gene TRBV29-1 combines with J gene TRBJ1-2; unclear D gene. The CDR3 has 10 amino acids. The V gene lost 5 bases and the J gene lost 2 bases, with 3 bases spanning the gap. Germline lookup yields CDR1 SQVTM and CDR2 ANQGSEA.

The gene calls are TRBV7-9 and TRBJ1-1; D ambiguous. Trimming shortened V by 5 bases and J by 6 bases, and 7 bases separated the two germline ends. The germline CDR1 and CDR2 sequences are SEHNR and FQNEAQ (reference sequence). The CDR3 has 11 amino acids. In DNA form, the CDR3 reads TGTGCCAGCAGCCCCGGGGCTGAAGCTTTCTTT. Its translation is CASSPGAEAFF.

This chain uses TRBV18 with TRBJ1-1; D remains ambiguous. Between the trimmed V and J ends, which lost 3 bases and 0 bases, there was a span of 14 bases. In germline, CDR1 is KGHSH, CDR2 LQKENI. The CDR3 is 16 residues long. CDR3 sequence reads: CASSPGGSRMNTEAFF. In nucleotides, the CDR3 is TGTGCCAGCTCACCCGGAGGGTCCCGGATGAACACTGAAGCTTTCTTT.

This chain links TRBV6-5 with TRBJ1-2, with 10 nucleotides matching TRBD1. V shed 5 bases, J shed 7 bases, and the junction held 7 bases outside the gene matches. The germline V gene has CDR1 MNHEY and CDR2 SVGAGI. CDR3 length equals 14 residues. DNA of the CDR3: TGTGCCAGCAGTCAGGACAGGGGGAGGGGTGGCTACACCTTC. Its translation is CASSQDRGRGGYTF.

V usage is TRBV28 and J usage is TRBJ2-2, with a tentative D call TRBD1 (6 bases). The V end was cut by 8 bases, the J end by 1 base, with 11 bases between. The germline CDR1 and CDR2 sequences are MDHEN and SYDVKM. This CDR3 is built from 14 residues. CDR3 nucleotide sequence: TGTGCCAGCGGTGAAGGGGGGAACACCGGGGAGCTGTTTTTT. It translates to CASGEGGNTGELFF.

The V gene is TRBV3-1 (or the pseudogene TRBV3-2), the J gene TRBJ2-1, with TRBD2 matching 11 bases. CDR3 length equals 16 residues. Germline loops: CDR1 LGHDT, CDR2 YNNKEL (reference sequence). Unmatched junction bases numbered 8, after V lost 2 bases and J lost 8 bases. This chain's CDR3 is CASSQRPSGRFYEQFF. CDR3 DNA sequence: TGTGCCAGCAGCCAACGACCTAGCGGGAGGTTTTATGAGCAGTTCTTC.

The CDR3 loop is CASSMGGLVGLGYTF. CDR3 bases: TGCGCCAGCAGCATGGGGGGATTAGTGGGGCTCGGCTACACCTTC. The V call is TRBV5-1, the J call TRBJ1-2, with a tentative D call TRBD1 (5 bases). Germline lookup yields CDR1 SGHRS and CDR2 YFSETQ. The CDR3 is made up of 15 amino acids. V lost 4 bases and J lost 8, with 21 bases in between.

This sequence joins TRBV5-1 and TRBJ2-5; D might be TRBD2 (6 bases). This CDR3 contains 17 residues. The V gene lost 4 bases and the J gene lost 1 base, with 20 bases spanning the gap. Germline V gene sequence: CDR1 SGHRS, CDR2 YFSETQ. The CDR3 region is CASSVTIRRGPQETQYF. CDR3 nucleotides: TGCGCCAGCAGCGTCACCATACGGCGGGGCCCCCAAGAGACCCAGTACTTC.

The chain employs TRBV28 and TRBJ1-2, with TRBD1 identical over 8 bases. V gave up 6 bases and J gave up 2 bases; unmatched junction bases: 8. This CDR3 is built from 15 residues. The germline V gene has CDR1 MDHEN and CDR2 SYDVKM. The CDR3 sequence is CASRITGGENYGYTF. The CDR3 DNA follows: TGTGCCAGCAGAATAACAGGGGGAGAGAACTATGGCTACACCTTC.

The chain joins TRBV27 to TRBJ2-7, with D possibly TRBD1 on 5 matching bases. V lost 2 bases and J lost 4, with 15 bases in between. This CDR3 is built from 15 residues. The germline gives CDR1 MNHEY, CDR2 SMNVEV (reference sequence). CDR3 region: CASSLTTVSPYEQYF. DNA of the CDR3: TGTGCCAGCAGTTTAACGACAGTTTCCCCTTACGAGCAGTACTTC.

This chain links TRBV10-3 with TRBJ2-7, with a tentative D call TRBD2 (6 bases). V was pared by 10 bases and J by 5 bases, with 21 bases between. The CDR3 covers 14 residues. Germline-derived CDR1 and CDR2 are ENHRY and SYGVKD. The CDR3, as DNA: TGTGCCACCCTGGACGGGAGTAAGACGAACGAGCAGTACTTC. It codes for CATLDGSKTNEQYF.

This clone was recorded many times. The V call is TRBV27, the J call TRBJ2-6; D might be TRBD1 (6 bases). Per the germline V gene, CDR1 is MNHEY and CDR2 is SMNVEV (reference sequence). CDR3 length: 16 residues. V lost 5 bases to trimming and J lost 0 bases, with 11 bases between them. The CDR3 region has the DNA TGTGCCAGCAGTGTAACAGGGTCCTCTGGGGCCAACGTCCTGACTTTC. Encoded protein: CASSVTGSSGANVLTF.

CDR3 DNA sequence: TGTGCCAGCAGTCAGGATCACCCAGATACGCAGTATTTT. It specifies CASSQDHPDTQYF. The rearrangement uses TRBV28 and TRBJ2-3; the D is unclear. CDR3 size: 13 residues. The V end was cut by 5 bases, the J end by 4 bases, with 10 bases between. Looked up from germline, CDR1 is MDHEN and CDR2 is SYDVKM.

This clone was detected once. The J gene is TRBJ1-1, the V gene TRBV7-9; tentatively, D is TRBD1 (6 bases). From germline, CDR1 is SEHNR and CDR2 FQNEAQ (reference sequence). V was clipped by 1 base and J by 0 bases, with 9 bases between them. The CDR3 covers 15 residues. The CDR3 bases are TGTGCCAGCAGCTTAGGACAGGCCCTGAACACTGAAGCTTTCTTT. It codes for CASSLGQALNTEAFF.

About this clone: At the DNA level, this CDR3 is encoded by other sequences in the same sample as well. The chain recombines TRBV19 with TRBJ2-7, with 7 bases lining up with TRBD2. V lost 1 base, J lost 5 bases, and 2 bases stayed unmatched. The CDR3 has 13 amino acids. Germline V gene data show CDR1 as LNHDA and CDR2 as SQIVND (reference sequence). The CDR3: CASSIGLADEQYF. As DNA, the CDR3 is TGTGCCAGTAGTATAGGACTAGCCGACGAGCAGTACTTC.

The chain recombines TRBV28 with TRBJ1-5; 9 bases align to TRBD1. The CDR3 length is 14 residues. The trim removed 6 bases at V and 2 bases at J, leaving 2 bases unmatched. The germline gives CDR1 MDHEN, CDR2 SYDVKM. CDR3 residues: CASRGQGGNQPQHF. CDR3 sequence (DNA): TGTGCCAGCAGGGGACAGGGCGGCAATCAGCCCCAGCATTTT. Using reference TRBV28 and TRBJ1-5 for the parts outside the CDR3, the full variable domain is DVKVTQSSRYLVKRTGEKVFLECVQDMDHENMFWYRQDPGLGLRLIYFSYDVKMKEKGDIPEGYSVSREKKERFSLILESASTNQTSMYLCASRGQGGNQPQHFGDGTRLSIL.